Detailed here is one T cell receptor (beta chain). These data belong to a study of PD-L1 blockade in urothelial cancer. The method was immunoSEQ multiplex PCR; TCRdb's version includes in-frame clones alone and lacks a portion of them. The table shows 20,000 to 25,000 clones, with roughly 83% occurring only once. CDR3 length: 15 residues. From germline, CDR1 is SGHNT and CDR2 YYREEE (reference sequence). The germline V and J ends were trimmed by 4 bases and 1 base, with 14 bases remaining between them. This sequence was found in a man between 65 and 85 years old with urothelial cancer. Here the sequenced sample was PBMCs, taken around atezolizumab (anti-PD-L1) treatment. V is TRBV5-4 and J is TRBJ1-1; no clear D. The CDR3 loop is CASSRWEGGNTEAFF. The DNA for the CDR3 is TGTGCCAGCAGCCGTTGGGAAGGAGGGAACACTGAAGCTTTCTTT.